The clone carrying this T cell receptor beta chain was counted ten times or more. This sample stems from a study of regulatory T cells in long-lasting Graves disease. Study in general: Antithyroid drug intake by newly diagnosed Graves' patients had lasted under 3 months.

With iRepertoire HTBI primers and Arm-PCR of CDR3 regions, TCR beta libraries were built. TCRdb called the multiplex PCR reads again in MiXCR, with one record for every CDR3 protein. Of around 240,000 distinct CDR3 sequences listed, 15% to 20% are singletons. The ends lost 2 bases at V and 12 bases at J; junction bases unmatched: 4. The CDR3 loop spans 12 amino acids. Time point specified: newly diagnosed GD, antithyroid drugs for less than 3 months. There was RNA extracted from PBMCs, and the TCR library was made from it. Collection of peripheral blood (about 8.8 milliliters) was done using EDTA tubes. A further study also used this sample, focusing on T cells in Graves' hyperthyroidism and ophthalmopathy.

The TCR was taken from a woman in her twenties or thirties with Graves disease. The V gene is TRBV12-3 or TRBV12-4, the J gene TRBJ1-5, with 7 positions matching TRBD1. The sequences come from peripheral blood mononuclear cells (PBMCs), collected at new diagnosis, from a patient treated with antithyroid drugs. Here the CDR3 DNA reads TGTGCCAGCAGTTTAACAGGGGAGGTCCAGCATTTT. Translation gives CASSLTGEVQHF.